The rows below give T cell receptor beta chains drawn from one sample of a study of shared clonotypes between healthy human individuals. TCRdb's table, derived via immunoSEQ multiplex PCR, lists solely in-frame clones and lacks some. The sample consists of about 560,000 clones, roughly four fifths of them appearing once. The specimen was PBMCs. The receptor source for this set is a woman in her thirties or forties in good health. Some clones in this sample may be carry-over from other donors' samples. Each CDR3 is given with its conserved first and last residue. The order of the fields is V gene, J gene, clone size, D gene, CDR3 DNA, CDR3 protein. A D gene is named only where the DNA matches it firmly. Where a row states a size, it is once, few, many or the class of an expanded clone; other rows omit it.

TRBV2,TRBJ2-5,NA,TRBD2,TGTGCCAGCAGTGAAGCGCTGGTAGCGGGAAAAGAGACCCAGTACTTC,CASSEALVAGKETQYF
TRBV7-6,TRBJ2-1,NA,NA,TGTGCCAGCAGCCAAACAGTTCCCAATGAGCAGTTCTTC,CASSQTVPNEQFF
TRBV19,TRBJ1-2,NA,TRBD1,TGTGCCAGTAGTATAACAGGGGCTAACTATGGCTACACCTTC,CASSITGANYGYTF
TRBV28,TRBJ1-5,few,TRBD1,TGTGCCAGCAAGGGGGCCGGGGGCAATCAGCCCCAGCATTTT,CASKGAGGNQPQHF
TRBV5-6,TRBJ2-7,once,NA,TGTGCCAGCAGCTCCCCTGTCGGCTCCTACGAGCAGTACTTC,CASSSPVGSYEQYF
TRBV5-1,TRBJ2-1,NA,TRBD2,TGCGCCAGCAGCTTTACTAGCGGGCCGCGTCTAGAGCAGTTCTTC,CASSFTSGPRLEQFF
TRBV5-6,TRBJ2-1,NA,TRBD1,TGTGCCAGCAGCTTGGAGTTTTTGGACAGGGGGGGTGAGCAGTTCTTC,CASSLEFLDRGGEQFF
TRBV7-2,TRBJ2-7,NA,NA,TGTGCCAGCAGCTTAGCCCTAGGGGGATCCCTTACCTACGAGCAGTACTTC,CASSLALGGSLTYEQYF
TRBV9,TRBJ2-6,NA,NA,TGTGCCAGCAGCGAGTCTGGGGCCAACGTCCTGACTTTC,CASSESGANVLTF
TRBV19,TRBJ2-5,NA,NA,TGTGCCAGTAGTATCGGTAGGCAAGAGACCCAGTACTTC,CASSIGRQETQYF
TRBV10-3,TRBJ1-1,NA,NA,TGTGCCATCAGTGAGTACGCGGGGTCGGGAACTGAAGCTTTCTTT,CAISEYAGSGTEAFF
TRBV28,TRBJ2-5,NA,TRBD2,TGTGCCAGCAGATTCACCGGGAGGGGGCAAGAGACCCAGTACTTC,CASRFTGRGQETQYF
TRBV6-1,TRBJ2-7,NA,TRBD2,TGTGCCAGCAGTGGGACTAGCGGTTCCTACGAGCAGTACTTC,CASSGTSGSYEQYF
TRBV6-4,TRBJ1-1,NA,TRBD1,TGTGCCAGCAGTGAACCACAGGGGCTTGCAAACACTGAAGCTTTCTTT,CASSEPQGLANTEAFF
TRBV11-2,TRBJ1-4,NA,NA,TGTGCCAGCAGCTTCGGGGGGAATGAAAAACTGTTTTTT,CASSFGGNEKLFF
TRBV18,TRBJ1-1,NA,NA,TGTGCCAGCTCACCTCCATTCATGAACACTGAAGCTTTCTTT,CASSPPFMNTEAFF
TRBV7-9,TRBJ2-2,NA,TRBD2,TGTGCCAGCAGCTCCCCTAGCGGGATAAGGGAGCTGTTTTTT,CASSSPSGIRELFF
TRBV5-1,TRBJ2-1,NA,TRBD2,TGCGCCAGCAGCCTCTTAGTGCTGTCGACTAGCGGAAACTACAATGAGCAGTTCTTC,CASSLLVLSTSGNYNEQFF
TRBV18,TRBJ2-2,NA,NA,TGTGCCAGCTCACCGAATATCGGACGGAGAGGCACCGGGGAGCTGTTTTTT,CASSPNIGRRGTGELFF
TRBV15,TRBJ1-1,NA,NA,TGTGCCACCAGCGTAGGAAGGGGCACTGAAGCTTTCTTT,CATSVGRGTEAFF
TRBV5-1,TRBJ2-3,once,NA,TGCGCCAGCAGCTTGGGCTCTTACGATACGCAGTATTTT,CASSLGSYDTQYF
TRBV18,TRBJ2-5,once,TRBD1,TGTGCCAGCTCACCCTTGACAGGGGAGGAGACCCAGTACTTC,CASSPLTGEETQYF
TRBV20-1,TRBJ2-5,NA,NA,TGCAGTGCTAGCCGCCAAGAGACCCAGTACTTC,CSASRQETQYF
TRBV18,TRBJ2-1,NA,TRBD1,TGTGCCAGCTCCACCCGGACAGGGTTGACCTACAATGAGCAGTTCTTC,CASSTRTGLTYNEQFF
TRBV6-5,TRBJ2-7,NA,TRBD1,TGTGCCAGCAGTCAGGACAGGGCTAGCGAGCAGTACTTC,CASSQDRASEQYF
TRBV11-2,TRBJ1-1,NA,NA,TGTGCCAGCAGCCCTATACAGGGTCCTGAAGCTTTCTTT,CASSPIQGPEAFF
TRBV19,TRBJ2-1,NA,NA,TGTGCCAGTAGCCCTCGACCTTACAATGAGCAGTTCTTC,CASSPRPYNEQFF
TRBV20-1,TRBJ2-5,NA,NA,TGCAGTGCATGGAACTTGACCCAGTACTTC,CSAWNLTQYF
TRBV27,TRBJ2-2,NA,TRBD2,TGTGCCAGCACTAGACTAGCGGTGAACACCGGGGAGCTGTTTTTT,CASTRLAVNTGELFF